This TCR beta chain derives from a study of CD8+ T cells in alopecia areata. Extraction and reverse transcription of RNA yielded cDNA as the sequencing template. The table came from immunoSEQ multiplex PCR; TCRdb's copy has only in-frame clones and leaves some out. The table includes over 10,000 clones, over 60% detected once. Samples from alopecia areata patients were lesional scalp punch biopsies and peripheral blood. The CDR3 is made up of 15 amino acids. The V gene's germline CDR1 is MDHEN and CDR2 SYDVKM. Trimming removed 6 bases from V and 6 bases from J; junction bases left unmatched: 10. This clone was seen only once.

The sequenced sample was skin. The V and J genes are TRBV28 and TRBJ2-2; 7 bases map to TRBD2. This clonotype was obtained from a human donor with alopecia areata. The CDR3 spells CASRTLASGAGELFF. CDR3 DNA: TGTGCCAGCAGGACACTAGCGAGCGGCGCCGGGGAGCTGTTTTTT.